The rows below give T cell receptor beta chains drawn from one sample of a study of CXCR3-negative and CXCR3-positive naive CD8 T cells. From its re-call of the 5' RACE reads, TCRdb lists each CDR3 protein once, without DNA. The sample includes around 50,000 distinct CDR3 sequences. The specimen sequenced was naive CXCR3- CD8+ T cells from blood. All receptors derive from a human donor in good health. Some clones in this sample may be carry-over from other donors' samples. Both conserved end residues are part of each CDR3. Fields, in order: V gene, J gene, CDR3 protein.

v_call: TRBV19
j_call: TRBJ2-1
cdr3_aa: CASSITGNNEQFF

v_call: TRBV5-1
j_call: TRBJ2-3
cdr3_aa: CASSSRDYTDTQYF

v_call: TRBV13
j_call: TRBJ2-7
cdr3_aa: CASSIRQGESKQYF

v_call: TRBV19
j_call: TRBJ2-1
cdr3_aa: CASSPRDRSANEQFF

v_call: TRBV28
j_call: TRBJ1-4
cdr3_aa: CASTGGRLTNEKLFF

v_call: TRBV6-2/TRBV6-3
j_call: TRBJ2-1
cdr3_aa: CASRSRDRSYNEQFF

v_call: TRBV6-5
j_call: TRBJ2-3
cdr3_aa: CATQPNWPTDTQYF

v_call: TRBV30
j_call: TRBJ2-7
cdr3_aa: CAWSWGLDEQYF

v_call: TRBV29-1
j_call: TRBJ1-1
cdr3_aa: CSAPGVTEAFF

v_call: TRBV29-1
j_call: TRBJ2-3
cdr3_aa: CSAEYGRRPDTQYF

v_call: TRBV29-1
j_call: TRBJ2-1
cdr3_aa: CSVVPQNNEQFF

v_call: TRBV27
j_call: TRBJ2-3
cdr3_aa: CASSPELGRTDTQYF

v_call: TRBV10-3
j_call: TRBJ2-1
cdr3_aa: CAIRSTGSSYNEQFF

v_call: TRBV29-1
j_call: TRBJ2-5
cdr3_aa: CSVLLAGHSQETQYF

v_call: TRBV12-3/TRBV12-4
j_call: TRBJ2-3
cdr3_aa: CASSERNTDTQYF

v_call: TRBV20-1
j_call: TRBJ2-1
cdr3_aa: CSARAPSGIAEYSYNEQFF

v_call: TRBV27
j_call: TRBJ2-1
cdr3_aa: CASSFGRNEQFF

v_call: TRBV27
j_call: TRBJ2-3
cdr3_aa: CASSRGPTDTQYF

v_call: TRBV5-6
j_call: TRBJ2-2
cdr3_aa: CASTEQGAGELFF

v_call: TRBV7-8
j_call: TRBJ2-7
cdr3_aa: CASSLQGGSHEQYF

v_call: TRBV30
j_call: TRBJ1-1
cdr3_aa: CAYDLQGQTEAFF

v_call: TRBV6-4
j_call: TRBJ2-1
cdr3_aa: CASSFLRDEQFF

v_call: TRBV16
j_call: TRBJ1-1
cdr3_aa: CASSGTANTEAFF

v_call: TRBV29-1
j_call: TRBJ1-2
cdr3_aa: CSVAGQGNYGYTF

v_call: TRBV29-1
j_call: TRBJ2-7
cdr3_aa: CSVAGISYEQYF

v_call: TRBV5-5
j_call: TRBJ2-1
cdr3_aa: CASSDSGQGVHEQFF

v_call: TRBV4-1
j_call: TRBJ1-1
cdr3_aa: CASSQRGTEAFF

v_call: TRBV2
j_call: TRBJ2-7
cdr3_aa: CASKGQAYEQYF

v_call: TRBV29-1
j_call: TRBJ2-7
cdr3_aa: CSILGGSGEQYF

v_call: TRBV13
j_call: TRBJ1-2
cdr3_aa: CASSFSEDGYTF

v_call: TRBV29-1
j_call: TRBJ2-7
cdr3_aa: CSVEKQGPYEQYF

v_call: TRBV3-1
j_call: TRBJ1-2
cdr3_aa: CASSPLMGVGHHGYTF

v_call: TRBV5-1
j_call: TRBJ2-3
cdr3_aa: CASSFRAGEGDTQYF

v_call: TRBV7-7
j_call: TRBJ2-3
cdr3_aa: CASSLSPSFTDTQYF

v_call: TRBV29-1
j_call: TRBJ1-2
cdr3_aa: CSVGGANGYTF

v_call: TRBV29-1
j_call: TRBJ1-4
cdr3_aa: CSVEQAKNEKLFF

v_call: TRBV28
j_call: TRBJ2-1
cdr3_aa: CASSPLDRTYNEQFF

v_call: TRBV21-1
j_call: TRBJ2-7
cdr3_aa: CASITDRYNVFEQYF

v_call: TRBV29-1
j_call: TRBJ2-1
cdr3_aa: CSVRTGSVNEQFF

v_call: TRBV20-1
j_call: TRBJ2-5
cdr3_aa: CSARASGAIRETQYF

v_call: TRBV9
j_call: TRBJ2-7
cdr3_aa: CASSVGGGGPDEQYF

v_call: TRBV6-5
j_call: TRBJ1-2
cdr3_aa: CASSFGSGYTF

v_call: TRBV7-6
j_call: TRBJ1-5
cdr3_aa: CASSLGQGVSQPQHF

v_call: TRBV7-9
j_call: TRBJ2-7
cdr3_aa: CASSSWTNPYEQYF

v_call: TRBV6-5
j_call: TRBJ2-6
cdr3_aa: CASSYLGGGFGANVLTF

v_call: TRBV21-1
j_call: TRBJ2-5
cdr3_aa: CAAPIAGGPRETQYF

v_call: TRBV5-1
j_call: TRBJ2-4
cdr3_aa: CASSMGGKNIQYF

v_call: TRBV15
j_call: TRBJ2-1
cdr3_aa: CATSRVRYNEQFF

v_call: TRBV7-9
j_call: TRBJ1-2
cdr3_aa: CASSLVTPVRGYTF

v_call: TRBV28
j_call: TRBJ2-1
cdr3_aa: CASSEFYEQYF

v_call: TRBV6-1
j_call: TRBJ2-1
cdr3_aa: CASSLSGGRDNEQFF